The 14 T cell receptor beta chains reported below all come from one sample, sequenced in a study of early T cells in non-severe SARS-CoV-2 infection. Via MiXCR, TCRdb re-called the 5' RACE reads, giving one row per CDR3 protein. The sample gives about 29,000 distinct CDR3 sequences, 5.3% of which show up once; roughly 4% is in the top ten. What was sequenced was whole blood. These receptor sequences come from an adult who was a healthcare worker with PCR-confirmed SARS-CoV-2 infection or an uninfected control (not recorded which).

This clonotype was recorded many times. The gene calls are TRBV19 and TRBJ2-5; the match to TRBD2 covers 13 bases. Germline assignment: CDR1 LNHDA and CDR2 SQIVND (reference sequence). This CDR3 contains 14 residues. J gave up 7 bases and V 8 bases, and 7 bases lay outside the gene matches. CDR3 amino acids: CASSTSGRSVTQYF. The CDR3 DNA sequence: TGTGCCAGTTCGACTAGCGGGAGGAGTGTGACCCAGTACTTC. The full variable domain, with the rest looked up from reference TRBV19 and TRBJ2-5, is DGGITQSPKYLFRKEGQNVTLSCEQNLNHDAMYWYRQDPGQGLRLIYYSQIVNDFQKGDIAEGYSVSREKKESFPLTVTSAQKNPTAFYLCASSTSGRSVTQYFGPGTRLLVL.

This clonotype came up many times. The chain recombines TRBV5-1 with TRBJ1-1; perhaps TRBD1 as D (5 bases). This CDR3 is 16 amino acids long. The V gene's germline CDR1 is SGHRS and CDR2 YFSETQ. Trimming took off 4 bases at V and 1 base at J, with 17 bases between the two ends. The CDR3 DNA sequence: TGCGCCAGCAGCCTTCGTCCTGGGGGGACGAACACTGAAGCTTTCTTT. As protein: CASSLRPGGTNTEAFF.

There are a few counts of this clonotype. The chain is built from TRBV5-1 and TRBJ1-1, with 9 bases aligning to TRBD1. Looked up from germline, CDR1 is SGHRS and CDR2 is YFSETQ. The CDR3 totals 14 residues. J gave up 3 bases and V 4 bases, and 4 bases lay outside the gene matches. Written as DNA, the CDR3 is TGCGCCAGCAGCAAACGACAGGGGGACACTGAAGCTTTCTTT. Its translation is CASSKRQGDTEAFF.

At least ten counts were recorded for this clonotype. The CDR3 loop is CASSRGATGELFF. The CDR3 coding sequence is TGTGCCAGCAGCCGCGGGGCCACCGGGGAGCTGTTTTTT. This sequence joins TRBV11-2 and TRBJ2-2; a possible D gene is TRBD2 (6 bases). The CDR3 consists of 13 residues. Trimming cost V 5 bases and J 4 bases, with 8 bases left between them. The germline gives CDR1 SGHAT, CDR2 FQNNGV.

Many counts were recorded for this clonotype. The chain couples TRBV7-9 to TRBJ2-1, with 7 bases matching TRBD2. V dropped 8 bases and J dropped 12; count of bases not matched to a gene: 13. The V gene's germline CDR1 is SEHNR and CDR2 FQNEAQ (reference sequence). The CDR3 is 13 amino acids. CDR3 nucleotides: TGTGCCAGCGGGGCTAGCGGCACTCCGGGGCAGTTCTTC. Translated: CASGASGTPGQFF.

This clonotype was picked up many times. The V call is TRBV16, the J call TRBJ2-3; no clear D gene. CDR1 and CDR2 (germline): KGHSY, FQNENV. Trimming cost V 2 bases and J 0 bases, with 6 bases left between them. The CDR3 spans 14 residues. The CDR3 region has the DNA TGTGCCAGCAGCCAACTTCGGAGCACAGATACGCAGTATTTT. This codes for CASSQLRSTDTQYF. Drawing the rest from reference TRBV16 and TRBJ2-3, the complete variable domain is GEEVAQTPKHLVRGEGQKAKLYCAPIKGHSYVFWYQQVLKNEFKFLISFQNENVFDETGMPKERFSAKCLPNSPCSLEIQATKLEDSAVYFCASSQLRSTDTQYFGPGTRLTVL.

This chain connects TRBV5-7 to TRBJ2-7; TRBD1 is a possible D gene (5 bases). TRBV5-7 is noted as an ORF with a role that remains uncertain. This CDR3 has 14 residues. V was pared by 5 bases and J by 3 bases, with 15 bases between. The CDR3 nucleotides are TGTGCCAGCAGTGGGGCAGGTGAAAACTACGAGCAGTACTTC. Translating it yields CASSGAGENYEQYF.

A few counts support this clonotype. Germline and junction disagree at one end, which may indicate a read error. The rearrangement links TRBV9 to TRBJ1-1; D call uncertain. The germline gives CDR1 SGDLS, CDR2 YYNGEE. The CDR3 sequence is 15 residues long. The CDR3 loop reads CAGSVGAELNTEAFF. The CDR3 DNA sequence: TGTGCCGGCAGCGTAGGAGCGGAACTTAACACTGAAGCTTTCTTT.

V gene TRBV27 combines with J gene TRBJ2-1, with D possibly matching TRBD1 (5 bases). V shed 3 bases and J shed 0 bases, with 9 bases lying between them. The CDR3 loop spans 15 amino acids. The germline V gene encodes CDR1 MNHEY and CDR2 SMNVEV (reference sequence). CDR3 sequence reads: CASSFNRISYNEQFF. The CDR3 region has the DNA TGTGCCAGCAGTTTTAACAGGATCTCCTACAATGAGCAGTTCTTC.

Many counts were recorded for this clonotype. This sequence joins TRBV20-1 and TRBJ2-7; a possible D gene is TRBD2 (5 bases). Germline V gene sequence: CDR1 DFQATT, CDR2 SNEGSKA (reference sequence). With 5 bases removed from V and 0 bases from J, the gap between germline ends came to 8 bases. CDR3 length equals 12 residues. CDR3 bases: TGCAGTGCTTATGACTACTCCTACGAGCAGTACTTC. Translation: CSAYDYSYEQYF.

This clonotype was picked up many times. CDR3 amino acids: CASSLEGGYSYNEQFF. CDR3 bases: TGTGCCAGCAGCTTAGAGGGCGGATACTCCTACAATGAGCAGTTCTTC. The chain has TRBV7-9 and TRBJ2-1, with D hard to call. Germline loops: CDR1 SEHNR, CDR2 FQNEAQ (reference sequence). This CDR3 is 16 amino acids long. V shed 1 base and J shed 0 bases, with 10 bases lying between them.

This clonotype has ten or more counts. The chain couples TRBV12-3 or TRBV12-4 to TRBJ1-3, with D uncertain. V dropped 5 bases and J dropped 2 bases, with 13 bases sitting between them. The CDR3 consists of 15 residues. For the CDR3, the DNA is TGTGCCAGCAGTCAATCCAGGAGACCTGGAAACACCATATATTTT. The encoded protein is CASSQSRRPGNTIYF.

This clonotype was picked up many times. V is TRBV6-5 and J is TRBJ2-7; a possible D gene is TRBD1 (6 bases). Germline V CDR1 and CDR2: MNHEY, SVGAGI. The CDR3 totals 16 residues. Trimming stripped 0 bases from V and 2 bases from J, with 14 bases between. Here the CDR3 DNA reads TGTGCCAGCAGTTACTCATACAGGGTGTCCGCCTACGAGCAGTACTTC. Protein: CASSYSYRVSAYEQYF.

This clonotype appeared many times. V usage is TRBV10-3 and J usage is TRBJ2-2, with D perhaps matching TRBD1 (7 bases). The CDR3 contains 15 residues. With 8 bases removed from V and 0 bases from J, the gap between germline ends came to 13 bases. Germline values: CDR1 ENHRY, CDR2 SYGVKD. CDR3 nucleotide sequence: TGTGCCATCCTGGAGGGGGCCACGAACACCGGGGAGCTGTTTTTT. As protein: CAILEGATNTGELFF.